This T cell receptor beta chain was identified in a study of chemoradiotherapy in HPV16-positive cancers. The table came from immunoSEQ multiplex PCR; TCRdb's copy has only in-frame clones and leaves some out. Among about 22,000 clones, just under 75% were seen once, and the ten largest hold 2.6%. This clone appeared a single time. The CDR3 totals 12 residues. V was shortened by 2 bases and J by 6 bases, with 6 bases between the two germline ends. Germline V CDR1 and CDR2: SGHKS, YYEKEE (reference sequence). The biological material was taken from a patient who underwent chemoradiotherapy. V is TRBV5-5 and J is TRBJ1-5, with D unresolved. The source is a human donor with HPV-associated anogenital cancer. DNA of the CDR3: TGTGCCAGCAGCTTTTCAGGTCAGCCCCAGCATTTT. Its protein is CASSFSGQPQHF.